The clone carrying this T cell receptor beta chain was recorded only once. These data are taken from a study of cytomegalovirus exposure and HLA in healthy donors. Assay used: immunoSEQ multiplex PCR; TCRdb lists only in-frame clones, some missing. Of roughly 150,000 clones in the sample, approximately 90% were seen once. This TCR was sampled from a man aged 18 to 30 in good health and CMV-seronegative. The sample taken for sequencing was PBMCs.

CDR3 protein: CASRQGGNTEAFF. In nucleotides, the CDR3 is TGCGCCAGCCGACAGGGAGGGAACACTGAAGCTTTCTTT. V and J are TRBV5-1 and TRBJ1-1; 7 bases are shared with TRBD1. From germline, CDR1 is SGHRS and CDR2 YFSETQ. The J segment lost 1 base and the V segment lost 7 bases, leaving 4 bases of the junction unmatched. This CDR3 contains 13 residues.